These T cell receptor beta chains were read from a single sample in a study of control samples from healthy donors and cancer patients. Libraries were prepared by immunoSEQ multiplex PCR; TCRdb keeps only in-frame clonotypes and omits some of them. The table records around 100,000 clones, roughly 87% of them present only once. The source material was blood. The receptor set was obtained from a woman between 45 and 65 years old in good health. Each CDR3 is given with its conserved first and last residue. D genes are given only for firm matches. Size is stated for part of the rows, as once, few or many counts, or as a class when the clone is expanded.

clone_size d_call j_call v_call cdr3_aa cdr3_nt
NA TRBD1 TRBJ1-2 TRBV30 CAWSQGVFAGQGYTF TGTGCCTGGAGCCAGGGGGTTTTTGCAGGGCAAGGCTACACCTTC
NA NA TRBJ1-4 TRBV19 CASSIGQGNEKLFF TGTGCCAGTAGTATTGGCCAGGGTAATGAAAAACTGTTTTTT
NA TRBD2 TRBJ2-1 TRBV7-6 CASSAGTSGYNEQFF TGTGCCAGCAGCGCCGGGACTAGCGGTTACAATGAGCAGTTCTTC
NA NA TRBJ2-4 TRBV5-1 CASSLKAEPLAKNIQYF TGCGCCAGCAGCTTGAAGGCTGAGCCTCTTGCCAAAAACATTCAGTACTTC
NA TRBD2 TRBJ2-7 TRBV9 CASSGTGTSYEQYF TGTGCCAGCAGCGGAACCGGGACTAGCTACGAGCAGTACTTC
NA TRBD2 TRBJ2-1 TRBV4-3 CASSQEGGPGYEQFF TGCGCCAGCAGCCAAGAGGGAGGGCCTGGGTATGAGCAGTTCTTC
NA NA TRBJ1-2 TRBV6-1 CASSEVGGSLGHGYTF TGTGCCAGCAGTGAAGTCGGCGGCAGCCTGGGCCATGGCTACACCTTC
NA NA TRBJ1-3 TRBV2 CARRTTSGNTIYF TGTGCCAGACGGACGACCTCCGGAAACACCATATATTTT
NA TRBD2 TRBJ2-1 TRBV7-3 CASSFQSGTSGTYNEQFF TGTGCCAGCAGCTTTCAATCCGGGACTAGCGGGACCTACAATGAGCAGTTCTTC
few NA TRBJ1-2 TRBV30 CAWSELGYGYTF TGTGCCTGGAGTGAACTGGGCTATGGCTACACCTTC
NA TRBD1 TRBJ1-5 TRBV3-1/TRBV3-2 CASSPGTGRDFGNQPQHF TGTGCCAGCAGCCCTGGGACAGGGCGTGATTTTGGCAATCAGCCCCAGCATTTT
NA NA TRBJ1-1 TRBV6-1 CASSDPRRGLDTEAFF TGTGCCAGCAGTGATCCCCGGAGGGGGTTGGACACTGAAGCTTTCTTT
NA NA TRBJ1-2 TRBV30 CAWTTSVGRNYGYTF TGTGCCTGGACCACCTCGGTAGGGCGTAACTATGGCTACACCTTC
NA NA TRBJ1-1 TRBV19 CASTLTGKWNTEAFF TGTGCCAGTACCCTCACAGGGAAGTGGAACACTGAAGCTTTCTTT
NA TRBD1 TRBJ1-6 TRBV30 CAWGTGGFNSPLHF TGTGCCTGGGGGACAGGGGGCTTCAATTCACCCCTCCACTTT
NA NA TRBJ1-1 TRBV7-6 CASSLVAENTEAFF TGTGCCAGCAGCTTAGTGGCAGAGAACACTGAAGCTTTCTTT
once NA TRBJ1-1 TRBV5-8 CASSLQGRPNTEAFF TGTGCCAGCAGCCTTCAAGGGCGCCCGAACACTGAAGCTTTCTTT
NA NA TRBJ2-3 TRBV3-1/TRBV3-2 CASSQEPGATQYF TGTGCCAGCAGCCAAGAGCCCGGGGCCACGCAGTATTTT
NA TRBD1 TRBJ2-2 TRBV2 CASRAGTANTGELFF TGTGCCAGTAGGGCCGGGACAGCCAACACCGGGGAGCTGTTTTTT
NA NA TRBJ2-3 TRBV6-1 CASSEWASTQYF TGTGCCAGCAGTGAATGGGCTAGTACGCAGTATTTT
NA NA TRBJ2-1 TRBV5-1 CASSLTSEQFF TGCGCCAGCAGCCTAACCTCTGAGCAGTTCTTC
few NA TRBJ1-2 TRBV6-6 CASSWGGTDGYTF TGTGCCAGCAGCTGGGGGGGAACAGATGGCTACACCTTC
NA NA TRBJ2-2 TRBV7-2 CASSLGSQTTGELFF TGTGCCAGCAGCTTAGGATCTCAAACTACCGGGGAGCTGTTTTTT
NA NA TRBJ2-3 TRBV6-2/TRBV6-3 CASSFWDTQYF TGTGCCAGCAGTTTTTGGGATACGCAGTATTTT
NA NA TRBJ2-2 TRBV7-9 CASSLVGTKNTGELFF TGTGCCAGCAGCTTAGTAGGGACAAAGAACACCGGGGAGCTGTTTTTT
NA NA TRBJ1-2 TRBV30 CAWSVLFGTGENYGYTF TGTGCCTGGAGTGTGTTATTTGGGACTGGCGAAAACTATGGCTACACCTTC
NA NA TRBJ1-2 TRBV3-1/TRBV3-2 CASSQVQDRRSCTF TGTGCCAGCAGCCAAGTTCAGGACAGACGGAGTTGCACCTTC
NA NA TRBJ1-3 TRBV21-1 CASILSQGRGNTIYF TGTGCCAGCATCCTATCCCAGGGAAGAGGAAACACCATATATTTT
NA TRBD2 TRBJ2-4 TRBV30 CAWSVPLAGNRNIQYF TGTGCCTGGAGTGTACCACTAGCGGGAAATCGGAACATTCAGTACTTC
once NA TRBJ1-6 TRBV18 CASSPPRQDLSSYNSPLHF TGTGCCAGCTCACCACCGCGGCAGGATCTAAGCTCCTATAATTCACCCCTCCACTTT
NA NA TRBJ2-3 TRBV14 CASSHKGGPSTDTQYF TGTGCCAGCAGCCACAAGGGCGGTCCTAGCACAGATACGCAGTATTTT
NA TRBD1 TRBJ2-7 TRBV18 CASSPSRQGQREQYF TGTGCCAGCTCACCATCCAGACAGGGTCAGAGGGAGCAGTACTTC
once NA TRBJ1-4 TRBV5-4 CASSLDGADNEKLFF TGTGCCAGCAGCTTGGATGGGGCCGATAATGAAAAACTGTTTTTT
once TRBD1 TRBJ2-3 TRBV7-3 CASSLGGTGPQYF TGTGCCAGCAGCTTAGGGGGGACAGGGCCGCAGTATTTT
NA NA TRBJ1-1 TRBV7-2 CASSFQRAEAFF TGTGCCAGCAGCTTCCAAAGGGCTGAAGCTTTCTTT
NA NA TRBJ2-7 TRBV3-1/TRBV3-2 CASSQRPTVWEQYF TGTGCCAGCAGCCAAAGACCGACAGTCTGGGAGCAGTACTTC
NA NA TRBJ2-3 TRBV18 CASSRIQPDTQYF TGTGCCAGCTCACGGATACAGCCAGATACGCAGTATTTT
NA TRBD1 TRBJ2-1 TRBV11-2 CASSFFQGAHGQFF TGTGCCAGCAGCTTCTTCCAGGGGGCGCATGGGCAGTTCTTC
NA NA TRBJ1-2 TRBV24-1 CATSDTANYGYTF TGTGCCACCAGTGACACAGCTAACTATGGCTACACCTTC
NA NA TRBJ2-1 TRBV11-2 CASSVGTGTYNEQFF TGTGCCAGTAGCGTCGGTACGGGGACCTACAATGAGCAGTTCTTC
NA TRBD1 TRBJ1-5 TRBV19 CASTRGQGRSGNQPQHF TGTGCCAGTACCCGAGGACAGGGACGATCGGGCAATCAGCCCCAGCATTTT
once NA TRBJ2-6 TRBV18 CASSPEHLTTGANVLTF TGTGCCAGCTCACCGGAACACCTCACCACTGGGGCCAACGTCCTGACTTTC
few TRBD2 TRBJ2-2 TRBV3-1/TRBV3-2 CASGSGGVSTGELFF TGTGCCAGCGGTAGCGGGGGGGTTAGCACCGGGGAGCTGTTTTTT
NA NA TRBJ1-5 TRBV30 CAWSVRDRNQPQHF TGTGCCTGGAGTGTGCGGGACCGGAATCAGCCCCAGCATTTT
NA NA TRBJ1-4 TRBV24-1 CATSDRGEKLFF TGTGCCACCAGTGATCGGGGTGAAAAACTGTTTTTT
NA TRBD2 TRBJ2-7 TRBV30 CASTSGGAREQYF TGTGCCTCTACTAGCGGGGGGGCTCGGGAGCAGTACTTC
NA TRBD1 TRBJ1-2 TRBV2 CASTGPGQGLYGYTF TGTGCCAGCACAGGACCCGGACAGGGACTTTATGGCTACACCTTC
NA TRBD2 TRBJ2-5 TRBV19 CASRRLAEETQYF TGTGCCAGTAGACGACTAGCGGAAGAGACCCAGTACTTC
NA TRBD1 TRBJ2-1 TRBV4-1 CASSGTGAYNEQFF TGCGCCAGCAGCGGGACAGGGGCATACAATGAGCAGTTCTTC
NA NA TRBJ1-3 TRBV4-3 CASSQVPGSGNTIYF TGCGCCAGCAGCCAAGTGCCTGGGTCCGGAAACACCATATATTTT
NA NA TRBJ2-2 TRBV2 CASSVADLNTGELFF TGTGCCAGCAGCGTAGCGGACTTGAACACCGGGGAGCTGTTTTTT
NA TRBD1 TRBJ2-1 TRBV5-6 CASSPLGQLIGNEQFF TGTGCCAGCAGCCCCCTGGGACAGTTGATCGGCAATGAGCAGTTCTTC
NA NA TRBJ2-3 TRBV6-6 CASSYPGFSTDTQYF TGTGCCAGCAGTTATCCGGGTTTCAGCACAGATACGCAGTATTTT
NA NA TRBJ1-2 TRBV18 CASSLADYGYTF TGTGCCAGCTCATTGGCAGACTATGGCTACACCTTC
once NA TRBJ2-1 TRBV5-8 CASSLGGIGTPYNEQFF TGTGCCAGCAGCTTGGGGGGTATAGGGACTCCCTACAATGAGCAGTTCTTC
NA NA TRBJ2-2 TRBV7-8 CASSFGWGDSTGELFF TGTGCCAGCAGCTTTGGGTGGGGGGATTCCACCGGGGAGCTGTTTTTT